This T cell receptor (beta chain) was observed in a study of T cells in Graves' hyperthyroidism and ophthalmopathy. Notes on the study in general: The model's output predicted ophthalmopathy at a median of roughly 6.9 months prior to onset.

The CDR3 length is 14 residues. Trimming shortened V by 0 bases and J by 8 bases, and 13 bases separated the two germline ends. Germline V CDR1 and CDR2: LNHNV, YYDKDF (reference sequence). The hyperthyroidism patients had all been newly diagnosed, and their disease duration was under 2 months. Their ages ranged from 18 to 65 years. Any patient presenting with uncontrolled infection, other autoimmune disease, pregnancy or lactation was left out. About this clonotype: What it binds is not known.

RNA transcripts provided the source from which TCR beta CDR3 regions were amplified. Primed by the HTBI set, a first-round RT-PCR was run on the TCR CDR3. One entry per CDR3 protein, called by TCRdb with MiXCR from the multiplex PCR reads. This table has about 350,000 distinct CDR3 sequences, approximately 20% appearing once. The chain recombines TRBV15 with TRBJ1-2; tentatively, D is TRBD1 (5 bases). The sequenced material came from blood. This TCR was recovered from a woman younger than 30 with Graves' hyperthyroidism. CDR3 DNA sequence: TGTGCCACCAGCAGAGATACAGGAGGAGGAGGCTACACCTTC. Its protein product is CATSRDTGGGGYTF.